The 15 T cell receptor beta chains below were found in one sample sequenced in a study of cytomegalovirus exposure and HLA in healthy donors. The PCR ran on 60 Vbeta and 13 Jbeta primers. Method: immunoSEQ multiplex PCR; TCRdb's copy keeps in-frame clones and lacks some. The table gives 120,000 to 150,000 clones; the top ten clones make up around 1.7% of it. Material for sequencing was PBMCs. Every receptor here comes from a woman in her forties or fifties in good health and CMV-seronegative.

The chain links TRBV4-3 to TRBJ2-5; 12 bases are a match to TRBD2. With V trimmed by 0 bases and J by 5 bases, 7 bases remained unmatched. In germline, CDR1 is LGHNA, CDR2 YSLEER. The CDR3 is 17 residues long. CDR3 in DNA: TGCGCCAGCAGCCAAGAACCTAGCGGGAGGGCCATGGAGACCCAGTACTTC. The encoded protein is CASSQEPSGRAMETQYF.

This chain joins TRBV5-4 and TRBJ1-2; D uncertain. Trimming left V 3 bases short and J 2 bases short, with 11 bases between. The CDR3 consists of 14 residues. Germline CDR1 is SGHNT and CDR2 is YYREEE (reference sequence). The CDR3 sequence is CASSSRTENYGYTF. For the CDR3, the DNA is TGTGCCAGCAGCTCCAGGACTGAGAACTATGGCTACACCTTC.

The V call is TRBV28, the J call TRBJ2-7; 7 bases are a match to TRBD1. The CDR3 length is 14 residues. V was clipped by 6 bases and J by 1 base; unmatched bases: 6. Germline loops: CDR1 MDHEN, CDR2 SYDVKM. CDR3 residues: CASSTGQTSYEQYF. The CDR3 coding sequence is TGTGCCAGCAGCACGGGACAGACTTCCTACGAGCAGTACTTC.

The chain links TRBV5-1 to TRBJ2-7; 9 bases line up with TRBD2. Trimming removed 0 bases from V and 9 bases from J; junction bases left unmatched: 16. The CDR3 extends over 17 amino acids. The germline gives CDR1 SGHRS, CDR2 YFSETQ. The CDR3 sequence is CASSLVSRGTSPSRQYF. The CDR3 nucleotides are TGCGCCAGCAGCTTGGTGAGCAGAGGGACTAGCCCTTCGCGGCAGTACTTC.

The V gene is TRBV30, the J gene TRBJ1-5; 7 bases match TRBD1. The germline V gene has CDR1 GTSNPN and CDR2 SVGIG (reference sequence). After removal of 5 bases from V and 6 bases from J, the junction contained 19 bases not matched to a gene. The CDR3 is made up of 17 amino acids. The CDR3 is CAWGAGIEGARSQPQHF. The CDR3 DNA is TGTGCCTGGGGGGCCGGAATAGAGGGGGCTCGGAGTCAGCCCCAGCATTTT. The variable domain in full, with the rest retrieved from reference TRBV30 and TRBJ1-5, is SQTIHQWPATLVQPVGSPLSLECTVEGTSNPNLYWYRQAAGRGLQLLFYSVGIGQISSEVPQNLSASRPQDRQFILSSKKLLLSDSGFYLCAWGAGIEGARSQPQHFGDGTRLSIL.

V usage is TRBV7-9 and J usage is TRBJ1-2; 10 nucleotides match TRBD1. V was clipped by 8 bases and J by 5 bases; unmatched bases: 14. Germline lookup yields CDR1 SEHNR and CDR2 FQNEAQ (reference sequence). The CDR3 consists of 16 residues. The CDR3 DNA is TGTGCCAGCGGCCGGGACAGGGGCTCTCCAGGATATGGCTACACCTTC. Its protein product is CASGRDRGSPGYGYTF. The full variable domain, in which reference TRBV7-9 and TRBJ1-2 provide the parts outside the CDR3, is DTGVSQNPRHKITKRGQNVTFRCDPISEHNRLYWYRQTLGQGPEFLTYFQNEAQLEKSRLLSDRFSAERPKGSFSTLEIQRTEQGDSAMYLCASGRDRGSPGYGYTFGSGTRLTVV.

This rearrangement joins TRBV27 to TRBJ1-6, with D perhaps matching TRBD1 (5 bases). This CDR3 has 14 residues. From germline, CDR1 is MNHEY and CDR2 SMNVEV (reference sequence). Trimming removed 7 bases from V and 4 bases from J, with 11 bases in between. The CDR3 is CASTPGLYNSPLHF. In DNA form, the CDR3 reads TGTGCCAGCACCCCGGGACTTTATAATTCACCCCTCCACTTT.

The DNA for the CDR3 is TGTGCCAGCAGCTCATCCGGGACAGGGAGATTCTACAATGAGCAGTTCTTC. Its translation is CASSSSGTGRFYNEQFF. The chain has TRBV13 and TRBJ2-1; TRBD1 matches at 9 bases. V dropped 4 bases and J dropped 3; count of bases not matched to a gene: 10. The CDR3 sequence is 17 residues long. Germline V gives CDR1 PRHDT, CDR2 FYEKMQ (reference sequence).

The CDR3 sequence: CACMMGGETQYF. CDR3 nucleotide sequence: TGTGCCTGTATGATGGGGGGGGAGACCCAGTACTTC. The V call is TRBV30, the J call TRBJ2-5; 7 bases fit TRBD2. CDR3 length: 12 residues. J gave up 5 bases and V 6 bases, and 6 bases lay outside the gene matches. From germline, CDR1 is GTSNPN and CDR2 SVGIG (reference sequence).

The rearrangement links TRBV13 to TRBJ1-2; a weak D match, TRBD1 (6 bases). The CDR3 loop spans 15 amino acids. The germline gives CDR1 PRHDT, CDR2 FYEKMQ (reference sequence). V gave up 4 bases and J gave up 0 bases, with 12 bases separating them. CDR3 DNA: TGTGCCAGCAGCTCAGAAGACAGGTCTAACTATGGCTACACCTTC. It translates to CASSSEDRSNYGYTF.

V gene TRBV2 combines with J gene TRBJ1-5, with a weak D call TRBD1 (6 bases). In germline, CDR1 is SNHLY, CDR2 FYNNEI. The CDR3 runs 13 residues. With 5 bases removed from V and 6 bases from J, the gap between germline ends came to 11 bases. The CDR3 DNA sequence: TGTGCCAGCAGTTTATTGGGGGCTCAGCCCCAGCATTTT. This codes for CASSLLGAQPQHF.

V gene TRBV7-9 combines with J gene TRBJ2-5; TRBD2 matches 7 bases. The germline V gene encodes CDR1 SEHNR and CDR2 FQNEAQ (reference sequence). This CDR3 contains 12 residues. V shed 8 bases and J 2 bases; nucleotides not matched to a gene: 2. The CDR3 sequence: CASGTIQETQYF. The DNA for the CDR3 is TGTGCCAGCGGGACTATTCAAGAGACCCAGTACTTC.

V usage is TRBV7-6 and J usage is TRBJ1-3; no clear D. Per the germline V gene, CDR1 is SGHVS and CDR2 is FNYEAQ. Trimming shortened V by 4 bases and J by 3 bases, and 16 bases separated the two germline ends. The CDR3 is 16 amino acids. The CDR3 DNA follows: TGTGCCAGCAGCTCCCAGACGGGGATAGGTGGAAACACCATATATTTT. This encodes CASSSQTGIGGNTIYF.

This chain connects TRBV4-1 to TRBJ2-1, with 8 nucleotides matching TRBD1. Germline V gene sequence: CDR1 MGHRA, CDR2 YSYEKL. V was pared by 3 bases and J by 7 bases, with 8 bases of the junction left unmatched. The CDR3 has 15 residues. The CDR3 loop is CASSQRGQGRNEQFF. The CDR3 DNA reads TGCGCCAGCAGCCAGCGAGGACAGGGTAGGAATGAGCAGTTCTTC.

CDR3 amino acids: CASSTLQGARGGYTF. In nucleotides, the CDR3 is TGCGCCAGCAGCACTCTACAGGGGGCGCGAGGTGGCTACACCTTC. The chain uses TRBV5-1 and TRBJ1-2; 9 bases match TRBD1. Germline V gene lookup returns CDR1 SGHRS and CDR2 YFSETQ. V lost 4 bases and J lost 7; bases outside the gene matches: 11. The CDR3 contains 15 residues.